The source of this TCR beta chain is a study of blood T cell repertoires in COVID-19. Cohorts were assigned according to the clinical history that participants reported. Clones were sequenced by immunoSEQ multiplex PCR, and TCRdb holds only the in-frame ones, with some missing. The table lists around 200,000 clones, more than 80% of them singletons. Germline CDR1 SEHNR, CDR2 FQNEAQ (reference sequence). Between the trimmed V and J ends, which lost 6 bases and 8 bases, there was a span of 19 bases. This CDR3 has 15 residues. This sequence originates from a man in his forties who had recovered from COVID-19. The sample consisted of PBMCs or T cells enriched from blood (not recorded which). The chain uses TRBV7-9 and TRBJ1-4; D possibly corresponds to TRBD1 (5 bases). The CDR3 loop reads CASRPPPRVGEKLFF. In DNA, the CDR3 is TGTGCCAGCAGACCCCCCCCCAGGGTAGGGGAAAAACTGTTTTTT. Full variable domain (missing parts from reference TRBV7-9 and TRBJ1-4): DTGVSQNPRHKITKRGQNVTFRCDPISEHNRLYWYRQTLGQGPEFLTYFQNEAQLEKSRLLSDRFSAERPKGSFSTLEIQRTEQGDSAMYLCASRPPPRVGEKLFFGSGTQLSVL.